These T cell receptor beta chains were read from a single sample in a study of shared clonotypes between healthy human individuals. Produced via immunoSEQ multiplex PCR; TCRdb's table is partial and in-frame only. The table has roughly 1,500,000 clones, 98% to 99% seen once. The sample taken for sequencing was naive CD4+ T cells sorted from blood. The receptors were sampled from a man aged 30-40 years in good health. The CDR3 runs from the conserved cysteine through the conserved F or W. D genes are given only for firm matches. Clone size is not always given. Where it is, it says once, few, many or a class for expanded clones.

v_call	j_call	d_call	clone_size	cdr3_nt	cdr3_aa
TRBV7-3	TRBJ1-2	.	.	TGTGCCAGCAGCGCCTCAGGGGCTACTAACTATGGCTACACCTTC	CASSASGATNYGYTF
TRBV4-2	TRBJ2-7	.	.	TGTGCCAGCAGCCAAGTCGACGGGAGCTCCTACGAGCAGTACTTC	CASSQVDGSSYEQYF
TRBV5-5	TRBJ2-5	.	.	TGTGCCAGCAGCCACGTCTCTCCCCCAGAGACCCAGTACTTC	CASSHVSPPETQYF
TRBV19	TRBJ1-5	TRBD1	.	TGTGCCAGTACCCCCTGGGACAGGGGGCCGCGACAGCCCCAGCATTTT	CASTPWDRGPRQPQHF
TRBV5-1	TRBJ2-7	.	.	TGCGCCAGCAGCACGGGACTTAGGCCCTACGAGCAGTACTTC	CASSTGLRPYEQYF
TRBV5-6	TRBJ2-6	.	.	TGTGCCAGCACCATTGACTATGGGTCCCCGGCTGGGGCCAACGTCCTGACTTTC	CASTIDYGSPAGANVLTF
TRBV7-8	TRBJ2-5	TRBD2	.	TGTGCCAGCAGCATGGGACGTAGCGGGGTATTAGAGACCCAGTACTTC	CASSMGRSGVLETQYF
TRBV6-1	TRBJ1-5	.	.	TGTGCCAGCAGTCTCAGGGTCAATCAGCCCCAGCATTTT	CASSLRVNQPQHF
TRBV6-5	TRBJ2-1	TRBD2	.	TGTGCCAGCAGTTACTATGGTCTAGCGGGAGTGAATGAGCAGTTCTTC	CASSYYGLAGVNEQFF
TRBV28	TRBJ1-2	.	.	TGTGCCAGCAGTCCTTGGCGGGGTGGCTACACCTTC	CASSPWRGGYTF
TRBV7-6	TRBJ2-3	.	.	TGTGCCAGCAGCTTCCCTGGGACAGATACGCAGTATTTT	CASSFPGTDTQYF
TRBV9	TRBJ2-3	TRBD2	.	TGTGCCAGCAGCGCGACTAGCGCAGGCACAGATACGCAGTATTTT	CASSATSAGTDTQYF
TRBV18	TRBJ2-3	.	.	TGTGCCAGCTCATCAACGAGTACTAGCACAGATACGCAGTATTTT	CASSSTSTSTDTQYF
TRBV19	TRBJ1-1	TRBD1	.	TGTGCCAGTACCCGGACAGGGGTCGTCACTGAAGCTTTCTTT	CASTRTGVVTEAFF
TRBV7-9	TRBJ2-7	.	.	TGTGCCAGCAGCCCCGGGTCCCTCTCCTACGAGCAGTACTTC	CASSPGSLSYEQYF
TRBV25-1	TRBJ1-1	TRBD1	once	TGTGCCAGCAGTAACCACGAGGGACAGGGGAGGACTGAAGCTTTCTTT	CASSNHEGQGRTEAFF
TRBV6-5	TRBJ2-3	.	.	TGTGCCAGCAGTTACTGGAGCGGGTTCACAGATACGCAGTATTTT	CASSYWSGFTDTQYF
TRBV5-4	TRBJ1-1	.	.	TGTGCCAGCAGTTTTGTAAGGCAGGGAGGGAACACTGAAGCTTTCTTT	CASSFVRQGGNTEAFF
TRBV5-1	TRBJ2-1	TRBD2	.	TGCGCCAGCAGCCTTTCTAGCGGGATTTTACTCTCTGAGCAGTTCTTC	CASSLSSGILLSEQFF
TRBV10-2	TRBJ2-7	TRBD2	.	TGCGCCAGCATGGTAGCGGGAGAACTCGCGCAGTACTTC	CASMVAGELAQYF
TRBV28	TRBJ2-5	.	.	TGTGCCAGCAGTTTACGTGAGACCCAGTACTTC	CASSLRETQYF
TRBV7-9	TRBJ2-4	TRBD2	.	TGTGCCAGCAGCGTTAGCGGGAGTGGAAACATTCAGTACTTC	CASSVSGSGNIQYF
TRBV7-2	TRBJ1-2	.	.	TGTGCCAGCAGCTTGACCGCGAGGGGCCACTATGGCTACACCTTC	CASSLTARGHYGYTF
TRBV19	TRBJ2-5	.	.	TGTGCCAGTAGCAGAGACCCAACTCAAGAGACCCAGTACTTC	CASSRDPTQETQYF
TRBV28	TRBJ2-1	TRBD2	.	TGTGCCAGCTCACTAGCGGGAGGGGTTAATGAGCAGTTCTTC	CASSLAGGVNEQFF
TRBV5-1	TRBJ1-1	.	.	TGCGCCAGCAGTCCTGGGACGACCTCAGGGAACACTGAAGCTTTCTTT	CASSPGTTSGNTEAFF
TRBV2	TRBJ2-7	TRBD1	.	TGTGCCAGCAGTGAATGGTGGACAGGGGTTGGCGAGCAGTACTTC	CASSEWWTGVGEQYF
TRBV2	TRBJ2-3	TRBD2	.	TGTGCCAGCAGCTCCGGGACTAGCATTGCAGATACGCAGTATTTT	CASSSGTSIADTQYF
TRBV5-4	TRBJ2-1	TRBD2	.	TGTGCCAGCAGCAAAACTAGCGGAGAGTACAATGAGCAGTTCTTC	CASSKTSGEYNEQFF
TRBV29-1	TRBJ1-3	TRBD1	.	TGCAGCGCCCGACAGGGGACCATAGACACCATATATTTT	CSARQGTIDTIYF
TRBV25-1	TRBJ2-7	.	.	TGTGCCAGCAGTGCTGGAGTCTACGAGCAGTACTTC	CASSAGVYEQYF
TRBV7-9	TRBJ2-5	.	.	TGTGCCAGCAGCTTAGCCTACGGAGAGACCCAGTACTTC	CASSLAYGETQYF